The TCR beta chain described here comes from a study of early T cells in non-severe SARS-CoV-2 infection. In the study overall: Alpha and beta chains were unpaired, from unsorted whole-blood bulk RNA.

The TCR library protocol attached unique molecular identifiers to the individual cDNA molecules. One entry per CDR3 protein, called by TCRdb with MiXCR from the 5' RACE reads. The sample carries roughly 100,000 distinct CDR3 sequences, about an eighth recorded once. Study-wide findings and caveats: VDJdb matching, biased toward anti-spike CD8 responses, missed private and CD4 specificities.

This clonotype was found a few times. Its matching antigen is unknown. CDR1 and CDR2 (germline): MNHEY, SVGAGI. This CDR3 comprises 15 residues. J lost 3 bases, V lost 1 base, and 3 bases had no gene match. This TCR derives from an adult who was a healthcare worker with PCR-confirmed SARS-CoV-2 infection or an uninfected control (not recorded which). Sequenced material: whole blood. The gene calls are TRBV6-5 and TRBJ2-5, with TRBD2 matching over 9 bases. CDR3 in DNA: TGTGCCAGCAGTTACTTTCGGACTAGCGAAGAGACCCAGTACTTC. It translates to CASSYFRTSEETQYF.